Reported below is one T cell receptor (beta chain). This clonotype has only a few counts. The antigen this receptor binds is unknown. Base qualities were left out, and no much larger clone turns up one base away. There are 16 amino acids in the CDR3, from cysteine to phenylalanine inclusive. Left in the record is the CDR3 DNA by itself, 48 bases read in frame from the first base. Trimming takes 6 bases from V and 0 bases from J, and the germline ends sit 15 bases apart. Libraries were constructed by 5' RACE. Sequencing relied on an Illumina HiSeq 2500. A second roughly 6 to 12 cycle PCR used a sample-barcoded 5' primer and a J-beta primer mix. Each TCR beta cDNA molecule received a unique molecular identifier from a template-switch 5' adaptor carrying 12 random nucleotides. At least 2.5 million CDR3-containing paired-end reads were obtained from each sample. All of the RNA was converted into first-strand cDNA using the Mint cDNA synthesis kit, with a TRBC-specific oligonucleotide serving as the primer. All cDNA was treated with uracil-DNA glycosylase and then went through a first 18-cycle PCR with the universal primers M1SS and BC2_uni_R. The source study handled its data this way. For normalization, 1 million high-quality reads, each with a distinct molecular identifier, were randomly selected from each sample. Reads with shared molecular identifiers were discarded instead of being binned into consensus sequences. MiTCR, set to a Q25 quality threshold and the strictest error-elimination algorithm, was used for CDR3 identification, clonotype clustering and error correction. A nonparametric unseen species model using Euler transformation provided a lower-bound estimate of total TCR beta diversity. The raw public reads went through TCRdb reprocessing: fastp at Q25, MiXCR clone calling, in-frame beta chains kept. Rows are combined by CDR3 protein, so each entry shows the most common genes and DNA. The V and J calls follow TCRdb's processing rather than the paper's. The sample table contains 790,000 or so distinct CDR3 sequences; only one count was recorded for about 46% of them. The top ten clones comprise about a sixth of the sample.

The sample belongs to a study of blood T cells in healthy people across ages (dated by TCRdb to between 2014 and 2017). As for the study more broadly: Template switching captured roughly one uniquely barcoded TCR beta cDNA molecule per two T cells in model experiments. To track age-related changes in TCR beta repertoire diversity, the study relied on deep sequencing normalized with unique cDNA molecular identifiers. Donors were grouped into four age groups: young (average approximately 16 years), middle-aged (39), aged (around 66) and long-lived (82). Donors of different ages were randomly distributed across sequencing lanes to avoid experimental bias. For two donors (one aged 18 to 30 and one aged 80 or older), the study analyzed two additional independent replicas of 1 million unique cDNA reads from the same blood draw. Study-level results and caveats: Observed TCR beta diversity per million T cells fell roughly linearly with age, and a significant reduction was already apparent by age around 44. The CMV infection status of donors was not known, potentially confounding age-related changes in expanded clonotypes. Estimates of total diversity based on one million sequenced T cells were regarded as lower bounds and as underestimates. Compared with the aged group, more naive CD4+ T cells, fewer expanded clones and increased TCR diversity were shown by the long-lived group, suggesting age selection. There was a strong correlation between observed TCR beta diversity and the percentage of naive T cells measured by flow cytometry. Since profiling was done on bulk unsorted PBMCs, naive and antigen-experienced compartments could not be conclusively compared.

The donors were roughly 39 Caucasian individuals from Russia, aged roughly 6 to 100 years, who were systemically healthy. Ten milliliters of peripheral blood were drawn from each donor into EDTA-treated Vacutainer tubes. Ficoll-Paque density-gradient centrifugation was used to isolate PBMCs, with at least 7 million obtained per sample. Trizol reagent was used to extract total RNA from the PBMCs, yielding at least 6 micrograms per sample. The percentages of naive CD45RAhigh/CD27high T cells were determined by flow cytometry on a PBMC aliquot from every donor. The sequence was collected from a man older than 75 in good health. The chain was built from TRBV12-3 or TRBV12-4 and TRBJ2-4, with the D gene not clear enough to name. The sample was blood. The sequenced DNA: TGTGCCAGCAGCTCCGGTACACCAATAGCCAAAAACATTCAGTACTTC. Its translation is CASSSGTPIAKNIQYF.